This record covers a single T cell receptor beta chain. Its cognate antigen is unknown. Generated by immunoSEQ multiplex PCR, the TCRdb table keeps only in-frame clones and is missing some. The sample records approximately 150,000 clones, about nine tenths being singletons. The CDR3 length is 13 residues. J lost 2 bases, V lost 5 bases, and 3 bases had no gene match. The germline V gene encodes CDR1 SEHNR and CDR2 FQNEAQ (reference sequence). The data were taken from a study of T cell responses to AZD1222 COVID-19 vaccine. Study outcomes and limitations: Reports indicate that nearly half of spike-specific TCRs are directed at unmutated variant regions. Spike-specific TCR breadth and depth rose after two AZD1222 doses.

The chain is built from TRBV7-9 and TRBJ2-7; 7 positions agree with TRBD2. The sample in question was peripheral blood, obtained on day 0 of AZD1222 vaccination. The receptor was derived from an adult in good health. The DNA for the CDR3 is TGTGCCAGCAGCCGGGACTACGCCTACGAGCAGTACTTC. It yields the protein CASSRDYAYEQYF.